One and the same sample provided the 10 T cell receptor beta chains below, sequenced in a study of blood T cell repertoires in COVID-19. Some clones are missing from TCRdb's copy, which holds only in-frame ones; the method was immunoSEQ multiplex PCR. The sample comprises roughly 250,000 clones, around 80% of which are singletons, and over 3% rests with the top ten. Sequencing was performed on peripheral blood. The receptors here all came from a woman in her thirties or forties with active or convalescent COVID-19.

The J gene is TRBJ2-1, the V gene TRBV7-2; D unclear. This CDR3 has 13 amino acids. V was shortened by 1 base and J by 8 bases, with 9 bases between the two germline ends. Germline V CDR1 and CDR2: SGHTA, FQGNSA. DNA of the CDR3: TGTGCCAGCAGCTTAGTTGGCCTCCATGAGCAGTTCTTC. Its translation is CASSLVGLHEQFF.

V gene TRBV19 combines with J gene TRBJ1-6; 8 nucleotides match TRBD1. Germline V CDR1 and CDR2: LNHDA, SQIVND (reference sequence). There are 14 residues in the CDR3. J gave up 6 bases and V 6 bases, and 4 bases lay outside the gene matches. In nucleotides, the CDR3 is TGTGCCAGTAGGAACAGGGGGGCTAATTCACCCCTCCACTTT. This codes for CASRNRGANSPLHF.

The CDR3 DNA reads as TGTGCCAGCAGCTCCCATTCAGGGTTCTACTCTGGGGCCAACGTCCTGACTTTC. This translates into CASSSHSGFYSGANVLTF. The V call is TRBV7-6, the J call TRBJ2-6; TRBD1 might be the D (5 bases). The germline gives CDR1 SGHVS, CDR2 FNYEAQ. V shed 4 bases and J shed 0 bases, with 16 bases lying between them. The CDR3 loop spans 18 amino acids.

V gene TRBV7-3 combines with J gene TRBJ2-3; 7 bases match TRBD1. Unmatched junction bases numbered 4, after V lost 0 bases and J lost 4 bases. CDR3 size: 15 residues. Germline CDR1 and CDR2: SGHTA and FQGTGA. CDR3 bases: TGTGCCAGCAGCTTAACGCGGCAGGGGGCAGATACGCAGTATTTT. Its protein product is CASSLTRQGADTQYF.

This clone was observed a handful of times. V is TRBV6-1 and J is TRBJ2-1, with D perhaps matching TRBD2 (7 bases). The CDR3 totals 16 residues. Trimming stripped 3 bases from V and 7 bases from J, with 19 bases between. From germline, CDR1 is MNHNS and CDR2 SASEGT. CDR3 DNA sequence: TGTGCCAGCAGTGATAAAGCAGCGGGGAGGGGGAATGAGCAGTTCTTC. Its translation is CASSDKAAGRGNEQFF.

The J gene is TRBJ1-2, the V gene TRBV5-1; unclear D gene. Per the germline V gene, CDR1 is SGHRS and CDR2 is YFSETQ. This CDR3 contains 15 residues. Trimming took 4 bases from V and 6 from J, leaving 19 bases between them. The CDR3 spells CASSDYPGLRNGYTF. In DNA, the CDR3 is TGCGCCAGCAGCGACTACCCCGGTTTACGCAATGGCTACACCTTC.

The CDR3 region has the DNA TGTGCCAGCTCACAGACGACAGGGAAGAATCAGCCCCAGCATTTT. Its translation: CASSQTTGKNQPQHF. The chain recombines TRBV18 with TRBJ1-5; 7 positions match TRBD1. This CDR3 has 15 residues. Germline V gene sequence: CDR1 KGHSH, CDR2 LQKENI. V gave up 4 bases and J gave up 4 bases; unmatched junction bases: 7.

The genes are TRBV15 and TRBJ1-2; TRBD1 matches 7 bases. The CDR3 is 16 residues long. The germline CDR1 and CDR2 sequences are LNHNV and YYDKDF (reference sequence). V gave up 2 bases and J gave up 5 bases; unmatched junction bases: 11. The CDR3 DNA is TGTGCCACCAGCAGAACCCCCAGGGGGACGGTGTATGGCTACACCTTC. This gives the protein CATSRTPRGTVYGYTF.

The chain carries TRBV2 and TRBJ1-5; TRBD1 matches 7 bases. The germline gives CDR1 SNHLY, CDR2 FYNNEI. The J segment lost 4 bases and the V segment lost 7 bases, leaving 4 bases of the junction unmatched. The CDR3 has 13 amino acids. The CDR3 spells CASTRGHNQPQHF. The CDR3 bases are TGTGCCAGCACTAGGGGGCATAATCAGCCCCAGCATTTT.

V usage is TRBV2 and J usage is TRBJ2-3; D is ambiguous. V was clipped by 1 base and J by 1 base, with 9 bases between them. Germline V gives CDR1 SNHLY, CDR2 FYNNEI. The CDR3 sequence is 15 residues long. The CDR3 bases are TGTGCCAGCAGTGAAGGGGTCCGGGGCACAGATACGCAGTATTTT. Protein: CASSEGVRGTDTQYF.